The next 16 T cell receptor beta chains were all read from a single sample in a study of T cell changes during pregnancy in multiple sclerosis. Produced via immunoSEQ multiplex PCR; TCRdb's table is partial and in-frame only. The repertoire holds fewer than 140,000 clones, with 85% to 95% as singletons. Sequenced here: peripheral blood, sampled after pregnancy. The receptors derive from a female donor with multiple sclerosis, enrolled in a pregnancy study.

The rearrangement joins TRBV28 to TRBJ2-7; D unresolved. V shed 7 bases and J shed 3 bases, with 19 bases lying between them. The germline V gene encodes CDR1 MDHEN and CDR2 SYDVKM. The CDR3 is 15 residues long. The CDR3 loop reads CASTTGPGFRYEQYF. The CDR3 bases are TGTGCCAGCACCACTGGCCCAGGTTTCCGCTACGAGCAGTACTTC.

The CDR3 DNA sequence: TGTGCCAGCAGAGACGACAGCCTCCTGGACACAGATACGCAGTATTTT. It specifies CASRDDSLLDTDTQYF. The rearrangement uses TRBV2 and TRBJ2-3; D is perhaps TRBD1 (5 bases). The ends were cut back, 6 bases at V and 2 bases at J, with 18 bases in the middle. The CDR3 is 16 residues long. The germline V gene encodes CDR1 SNHLY and CDR2 FYNNEI.

The V gene is TRBV18, the J gene TRBJ1-2; 8 positions match TRBD1. V lost 1 base to trimming and J lost 3 bases; unmatched junction nucleotides: 4. Germline CDR1 KGHSH, CDR2 LQKENI. This CDR3 spans 15 amino acids. The CDR3 sequence: CASSPQGQADYGYTF. The CDR3 coding sequence is TGTGCCAGCTCACCACAGGGACAGGCGGACTATGGCTACACCTTC.

The chain is built from TRBV2 and TRBJ1-2, with 7 nucleotides matching TRBD1. The CDR3 has 12 amino acids. The V gene end was trimmed by 10 bases and the J gene end by 2 bases; junction bases not matched to a gene: 4. CDR1 is SNHLY and CDR2 is FYNNEI in the germline V gene. In nucleotides, the CDR3 is TGTGCCACTGGGACAGAAAACTATGGCTACACCTTC. This sequence encodes CATGTENYGYTF.

The chain links TRBV18 to TRBJ2-7, with D possibly being TRBD2 (6 bases). The CDR3 is made up of 13 amino acids. Trimming took off 6 bases at V and 12 bases at J, with 21 bases between the two ends. CDR1 is KGHSH, CDR2 LQKENI, per germline. The chain's CDR3 is CASSPRDFFPMYF. The DNA for the CDR3 is TGTGCCAGCTCCCCCAGGGACTTCTTCCCAATGTACTTC.

The CDR3 loop reads CASSQENAFDGYTF. The CDR3 coding sequence is TGTGCCAGCAGCCAAGAAAACGCGTTTGATGGCTACACCTTC. This rearrangement joins TRBV4-2 to TRBJ1-2; D call uncertain. Trimming took 0 bases from V and 6 from J, leaving 11 bases between them. Germline V gives CDR1 LGHNA, CDR2 YNFKEQ. CDR3 length: 14 amino acids.

This clone occurred once. The chain has TRBV7-9 and TRBJ2-1; 7 bases agree with TRBD2. This CDR3 contains 15 residues. The germline V gene encodes CDR1 SEHNR and CDR2 FQNEAQ (reference sequence). V shed 2 bases and J 10 bases; nucleotides not matched to a gene: 11. CDR3 DNA sequence: TGTGCCAGCAGCTTAACAGCGGGGTCCTGGGGGGAGCAGTTCTTC. Its protein is CASSLTAGSWGEQFF.

The rearrangement uses TRBV27 and TRBJ2-7, with TRBD2 matching over 7 bases. Germline V gene lookup returns CDR1 MNHEY and CDR2 SMNVEV (reference sequence). The V segment lost 5 bases and the J segment 3 bases; nucleotides outside the gene matches: 16. The CDR3 covers 17 residues. CDR3 DNA sequence: TGTGCCAGCAGTCCGACCCCCCGGTTAGCGGGTCGCTACGAGCAGTACTTC. This encodes CASSPTPRLAGRYEQYF.

The chain couples TRBV9 to TRBJ1-4; 8 bases are shared with TRBD1. There are 15 residues in the CDR3. The V and J ends lost 4 bases and 2 bases, in that order; junction bases with no gene match: 4. Germline assignment: CDR1 SGDLS and CDR2 YYNGEE. In nucleotides, the CDR3 is TGTGCCAGCAGCCCTAGACAGGGGACTAATGAAAAACTGTTTTTT. Translated, it gives CASSPRQGTNEKLFF.

V is TRBV11-2 and J is TRBJ2-3, with D perhaps matching TRBD1 (5 bases). Trimming took off 3 bases at V and 4 bases at J, with 11 bases between the two ends. The CDR3 spans 14 residues. Germline lookup yields CDR1 SGHAT and CDR2 FQNNGV. DNA of the CDR3: TGTGCCAGCAGCTTCACGGACAACGCAGATACGCAGTATTTT. Amino acids: CASSFTDNADTQYF. The variable domain in full, with the rest retrieved from reference TRBV11-2 and TRBJ2-3, is EAGVAQSPRYKIIEKRQSVAFWCNPISGHATLYWYQQILGQGPKLLIQFQNNGVVDDSQLPKDRFSAERLKGVDSTLKIQPAKLEDSAVYLCASSFTDNADTQYFGPGTRLTVL.

The rearrangement links TRBV18 to TRBJ2-7; 10 positions agree with TRBD2. Unmatched junction bases numbered 7, after V lost 0 bases and J lost 5 bases. The germline gives CDR1 KGHSH, CDR2 LQKENI. The length of the CDR3 is 16 residues. This chain's CDR3 is CASSPPRAGGRNEQYF. The CDR3, as DNA: TGTGCCAGCTCACCACCGAGAGCGGGAGGGCGGAACGAGCAGTACTTC.

The count of this clone is one. This rearrangement joins TRBV30 to TRBJ1-5, with 8 bases matching TRBD1. V was pared by 1 base and J by 1 base, with 3 bases of the junction left unmatched. This CDR3 is 15 amino acids long. From germline, CDR1 is GTSNPN and CDR2 SVGIG (reference sequence). The CDR3 region has the DNA TGTGCCTGGAGTGCAGGGGGCAGGAGCAATCAGCCCCAGCATTTT. Amino acids: CAWSAGGRSNQPQHF.

The J gene is TRBJ2-1, the V gene TRBV7-3; 8 bases fit TRBD1. The V gene end was trimmed by 5 bases and the J gene end by 7 bases; junction bases not matched to a gene: 10. Per germline, CDR1 SGHTA and CDR2 FQGTGA. This CDR3 has 15 amino acids. CDR3 coding DNA: TGTGCCAGCAGCCCCGGAACGGGACAGGTGAATGAGCAGTTCTTC. As protein: CASSPGTGQVNEQFF.

The chain uses TRBV6-1 and TRBJ2-1, with 7 positions matching TRBD2. Germline V gene sequence: CDR1 MNHNS, CDR2 SASEGT. Trimming took 2 bases from V and 4 from J; bases not matched to a gene: 14. The CDR3 sequence is 18 residues long. The CDR3 region is CASSESVRAGVWYNEQFF. The CDR3 DNA reads TGTGCCAGCAGTGAATCTGTCCGGGCGGGAGTGTGGTACAATGAGCAGTTCTTC.

This chain links TRBV4-1 with TRBJ2-5, with a possible D match to TRBD2 (7 bases). V dropped 1 base and J dropped 0 bases, with 15 bases sitting between them. The CDR3 consists of 17 residues. Per the germline V gene, CDR1 is MGHRA and CDR2 is YSYEKL. CDR3 protein: CASSQGGGRTYQETQYF. CDR3 DNA sequence: TGCGCCAGCAGCCAAGGGGGGGGCAGGACGTACCAAGAGACCCAGTACTTC.

The J gene is TRBJ2-3, the V gene TRBV5-4; 8 nucleotides line up with TRBD1. V lost 4 bases to trimming and J lost 6 bases; unmatched junction nucleotides: 10. The CDR3 is made up of 15 amino acids. CDR1 and CDR2 from the germline V gene are SGHNT and YYREEE (reference sequence). The CDR3 protein is CASSPGTGVADTQYF. DNA of the CDR3: TGTGCCAGCAGCCCCGGGACAGGTGTTGCGGATACGCAGTATTTT.